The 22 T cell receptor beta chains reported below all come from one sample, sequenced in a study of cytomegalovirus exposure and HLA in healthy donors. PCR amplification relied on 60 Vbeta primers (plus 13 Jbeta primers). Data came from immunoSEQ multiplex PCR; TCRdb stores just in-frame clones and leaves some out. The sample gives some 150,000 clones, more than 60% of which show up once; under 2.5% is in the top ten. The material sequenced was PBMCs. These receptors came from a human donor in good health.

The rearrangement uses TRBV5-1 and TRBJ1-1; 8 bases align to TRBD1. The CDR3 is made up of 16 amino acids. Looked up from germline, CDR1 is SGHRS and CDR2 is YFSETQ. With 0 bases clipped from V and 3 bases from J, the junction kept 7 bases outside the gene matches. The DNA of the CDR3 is TGCGCCAGCAGCTTGGTGCAGGGGGCAGGAGACACTGAAGCTTTCTTT. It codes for CASSLVQGAGDTEAFF.

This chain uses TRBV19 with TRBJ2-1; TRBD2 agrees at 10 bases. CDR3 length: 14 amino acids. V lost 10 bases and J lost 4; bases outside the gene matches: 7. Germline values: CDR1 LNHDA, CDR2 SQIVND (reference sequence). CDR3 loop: CATNQRGGYNEQFF. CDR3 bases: TGTGCCACCAACCAGCGGGGGGGATACAATGAGCAGTTCTTC. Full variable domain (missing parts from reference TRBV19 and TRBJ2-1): DGGITQSPKYLFRKEGQNVTLSCEQNLNHDAMYWYRQDPGQGLRLIYYSQIVNDFQKGDIAEGYSVSREKKESFPLTVTSAQKNPTAFYLCATNQRGGYNEQFFGPGTRLTVL.

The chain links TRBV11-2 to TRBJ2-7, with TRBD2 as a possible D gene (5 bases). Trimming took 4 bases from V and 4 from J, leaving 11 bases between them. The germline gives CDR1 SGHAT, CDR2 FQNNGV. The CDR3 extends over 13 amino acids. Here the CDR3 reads CASSYSDDYEQYF. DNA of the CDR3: TGTGCCAGCAGCTATAGCGATGATTACGAGCAGTACTTC.

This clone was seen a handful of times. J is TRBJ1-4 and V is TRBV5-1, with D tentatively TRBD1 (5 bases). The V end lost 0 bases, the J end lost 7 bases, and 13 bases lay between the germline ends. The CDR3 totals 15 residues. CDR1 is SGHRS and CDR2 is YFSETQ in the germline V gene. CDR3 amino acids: CASSLVSRVGEKLFF. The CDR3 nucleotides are TGCGCCAGCAGCTTGGTTAGCAGGGTCGGTGAAAAACTGTTTTTT.

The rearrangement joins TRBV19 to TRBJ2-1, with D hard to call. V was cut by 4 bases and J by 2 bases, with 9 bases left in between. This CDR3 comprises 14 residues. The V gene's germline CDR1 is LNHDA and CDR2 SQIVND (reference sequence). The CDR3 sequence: CASSTQAPYNEQFF. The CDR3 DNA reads TGTGCCAGTAGTACCCAGGCCCCCTACAATGAGCAGTTCTTC.

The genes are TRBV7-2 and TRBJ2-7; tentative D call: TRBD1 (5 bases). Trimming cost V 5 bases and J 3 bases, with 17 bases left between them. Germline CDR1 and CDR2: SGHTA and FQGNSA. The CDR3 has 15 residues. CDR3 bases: TGTGCCAGCAGCCCACCCCAGGGAACCCTCTACGAGCAGTACTTC. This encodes CASSPPQGTLYEQYF. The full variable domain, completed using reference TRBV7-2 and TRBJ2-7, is GAGVSQSPSNKVTEKGKDVELRCDPISGHTALYWYRQSLGQGLEFLIYFQGNSAPDKSGLPSDRFSAERTGGSVSTLTIQRTQQEDSAVYLCASSPPQGTLYEQYFGPGTRLTVT.

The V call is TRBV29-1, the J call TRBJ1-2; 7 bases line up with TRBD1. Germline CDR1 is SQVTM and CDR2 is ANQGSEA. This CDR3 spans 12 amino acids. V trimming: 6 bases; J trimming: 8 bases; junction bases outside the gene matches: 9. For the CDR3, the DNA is TGCAGCGTGGCGACAGGGTCCTACGGCTACACCTTC. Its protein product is CSVATGSYGYTF.

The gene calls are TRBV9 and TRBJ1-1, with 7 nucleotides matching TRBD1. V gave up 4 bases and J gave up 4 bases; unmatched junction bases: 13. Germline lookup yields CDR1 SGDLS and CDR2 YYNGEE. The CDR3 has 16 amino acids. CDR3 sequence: CASSPKPQGQGTEAFF. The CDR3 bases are TGTGCCAGCAGCCCTAAACCACAGGGGCAGGGCACTGAAGCTTTCTTT.

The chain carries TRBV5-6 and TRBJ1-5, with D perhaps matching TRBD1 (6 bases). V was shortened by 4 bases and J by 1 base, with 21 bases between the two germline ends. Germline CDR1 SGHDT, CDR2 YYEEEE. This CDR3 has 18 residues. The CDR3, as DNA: TGTGCCAGCAGCGCGGGGCATGGAGGGGGGGAGAGCAATCAGCCCCAGCATTTT. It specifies CASSAGHGGGESNQPQHF.

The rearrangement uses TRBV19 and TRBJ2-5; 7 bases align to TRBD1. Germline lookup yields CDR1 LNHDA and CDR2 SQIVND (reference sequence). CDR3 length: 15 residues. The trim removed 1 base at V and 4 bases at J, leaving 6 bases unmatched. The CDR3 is CASSIASTGRETQYF. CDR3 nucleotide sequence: TGTGCCAGTAGTATAGCCTCGACAGGGCGAGAGACCCAGTACTTC.

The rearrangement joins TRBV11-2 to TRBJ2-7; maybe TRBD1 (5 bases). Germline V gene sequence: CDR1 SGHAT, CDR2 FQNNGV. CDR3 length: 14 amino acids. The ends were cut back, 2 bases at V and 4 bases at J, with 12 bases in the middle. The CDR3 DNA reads TGTGCCAGCAGCTTAAGTGACAGCAATTACGAGCAGTACTTC. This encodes CASSLSDSNYEQYF.

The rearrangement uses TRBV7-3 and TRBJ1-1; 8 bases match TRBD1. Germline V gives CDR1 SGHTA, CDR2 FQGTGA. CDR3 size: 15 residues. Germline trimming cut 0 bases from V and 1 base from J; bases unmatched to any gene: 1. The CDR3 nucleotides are TGTGCCAGCAGCTTAACGGGGACAGGGAACACTGAAGCTTTCTTT. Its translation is CASSLTGTGNTEAFF.

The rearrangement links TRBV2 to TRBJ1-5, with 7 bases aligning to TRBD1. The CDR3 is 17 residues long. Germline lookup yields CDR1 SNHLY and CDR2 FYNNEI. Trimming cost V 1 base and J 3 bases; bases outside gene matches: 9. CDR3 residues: CASSEGVYRGSNQPQHF. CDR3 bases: TGTGCCAGCAGTGAAGGCGTCTACAGGGGATCCAATCAGCCCCAGCATTTT.

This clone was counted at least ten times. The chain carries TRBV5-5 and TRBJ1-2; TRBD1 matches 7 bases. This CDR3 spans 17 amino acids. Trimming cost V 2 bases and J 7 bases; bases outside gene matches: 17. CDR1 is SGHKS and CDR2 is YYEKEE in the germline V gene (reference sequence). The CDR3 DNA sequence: TGTGCCAGCAGCTTATTTTCGTTCGGACAGGAGTTCGGTGGCTACACCTTC. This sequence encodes CASSLFSFGQEFGGYTF.

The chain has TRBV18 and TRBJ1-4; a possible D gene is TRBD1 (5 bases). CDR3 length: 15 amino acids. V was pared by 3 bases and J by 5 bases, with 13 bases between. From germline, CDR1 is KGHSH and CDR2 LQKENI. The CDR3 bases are TGTGCCAGCTCACCGTTAAGCGGGGCCAATGAAAAACTGTTTTTT. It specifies CASSPLSGANEKLFF.

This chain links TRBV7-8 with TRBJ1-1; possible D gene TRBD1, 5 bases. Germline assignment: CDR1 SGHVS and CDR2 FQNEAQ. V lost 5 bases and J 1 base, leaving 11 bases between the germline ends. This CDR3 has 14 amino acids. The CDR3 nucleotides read TGTGCCAGCAGCCACGGACACACGAACACTGAAGCTTTCTTT. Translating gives CASSHGHTNTEAFF. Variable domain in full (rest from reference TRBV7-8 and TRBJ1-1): GAGVSQSPRYKVAKRGQDVALRCDPISGHVSLFWYQQALGQGPEFLTYFQNEAQLDKSGLPSDRFFAERPEGSVSTLKIQRTQQEDSAVYLCASSHGHTNTEAFFGQGTRLTVV.

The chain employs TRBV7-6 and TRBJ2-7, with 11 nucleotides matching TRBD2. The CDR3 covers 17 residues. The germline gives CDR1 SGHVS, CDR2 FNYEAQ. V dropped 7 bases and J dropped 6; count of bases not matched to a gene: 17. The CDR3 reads CASTPRGASGGPVEQYF. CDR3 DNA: TGTGCCAGCACCCCGAGAGGGGCTAGCGGGGGGCCCGTCGAGCAGTACTTC.

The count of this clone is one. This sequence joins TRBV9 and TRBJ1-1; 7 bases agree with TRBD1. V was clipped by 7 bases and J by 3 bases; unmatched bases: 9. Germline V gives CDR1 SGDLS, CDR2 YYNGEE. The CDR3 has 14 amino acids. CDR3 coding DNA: TGTGCCAGCGGAGACAGGGCGATGGACACTGAAGCTTTCTTT. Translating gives CASGDRAMDTEAFF.

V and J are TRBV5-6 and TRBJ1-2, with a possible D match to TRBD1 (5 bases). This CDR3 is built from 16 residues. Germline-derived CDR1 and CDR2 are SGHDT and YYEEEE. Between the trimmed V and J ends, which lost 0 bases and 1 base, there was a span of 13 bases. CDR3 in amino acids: CASSLVLSTDNYGYTF. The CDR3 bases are TGTGCCAGCAGCTTGGTCTTGTCGACAGATAACTATGGCTACACCTTC. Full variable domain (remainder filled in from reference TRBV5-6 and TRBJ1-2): DAGVTQSPTHLIKTRGQQVTLRCSPKSGHDTVSWYQQALGQGPQFIFQYYEEEERQRGNFPDRFSGHQFPNYSSELNVNALLLGDSALYLCASSLVLSTDNYGYTFGSGTRLTVV.

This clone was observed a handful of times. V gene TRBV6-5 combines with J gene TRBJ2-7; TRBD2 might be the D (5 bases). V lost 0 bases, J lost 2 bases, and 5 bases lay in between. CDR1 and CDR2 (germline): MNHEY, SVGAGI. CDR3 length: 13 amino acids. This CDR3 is CASSYSGAYEQYF. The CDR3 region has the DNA TGTGCCAGCAGTTACTCCGGGGCCTACGAGCAGTACTTC.

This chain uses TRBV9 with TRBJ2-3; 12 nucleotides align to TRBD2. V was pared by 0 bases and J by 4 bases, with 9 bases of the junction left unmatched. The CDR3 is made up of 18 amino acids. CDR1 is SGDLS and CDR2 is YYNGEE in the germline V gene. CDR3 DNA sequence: TGTGCCAGCAGCGTAGAGATGGCTAGCGGGGGGGGAGCAGATACGCAGTATTTT. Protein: CASSVEMASGGGADTQYF. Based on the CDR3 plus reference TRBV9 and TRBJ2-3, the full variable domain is DSGVTQTPKHLITATGQRVTLRCSPRSGDLSVYWYQQSLDQGLQFLIQYYNGEERAKGNILERFSAQQFPDLHSELNLSSLELGDSALYFCASSVEMASGGGADTQYFGPGTRLTVL.

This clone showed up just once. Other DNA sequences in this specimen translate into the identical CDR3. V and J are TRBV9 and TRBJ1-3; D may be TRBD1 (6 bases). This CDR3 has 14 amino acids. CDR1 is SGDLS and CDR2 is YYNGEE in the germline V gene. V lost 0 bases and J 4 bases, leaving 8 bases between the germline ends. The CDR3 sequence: CASSVGTGGNTIYF. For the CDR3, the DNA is TGTGCCAGCAGCGTAGGAACAGGGGGAAACACCATATATTTT.